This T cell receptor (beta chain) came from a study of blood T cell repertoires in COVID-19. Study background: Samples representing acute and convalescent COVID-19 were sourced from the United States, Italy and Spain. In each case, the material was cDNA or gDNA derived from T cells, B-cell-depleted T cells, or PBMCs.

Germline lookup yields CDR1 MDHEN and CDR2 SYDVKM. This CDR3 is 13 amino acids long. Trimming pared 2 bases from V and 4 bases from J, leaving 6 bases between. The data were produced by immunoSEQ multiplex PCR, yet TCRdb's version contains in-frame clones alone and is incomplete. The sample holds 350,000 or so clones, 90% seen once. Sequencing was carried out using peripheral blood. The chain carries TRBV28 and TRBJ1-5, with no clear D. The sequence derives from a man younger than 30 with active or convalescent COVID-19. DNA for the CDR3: TGTGCCAGCAGTTTAATTCGGAATCAGCCCCAGCATTTT. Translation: CASSLIRNQPQHF.